What follows is one T cell receptor beta chain and its context. Antigen specificity is unknown. Germline CDR1 reads SGHVS; CDR2 reads FQNEAQ. The V end was cut by 5 bases, the J end by 0 bases, with 17 bases between. The CDR3 is 17 amino acids. The entry originates in a study of T cell responses to AZD1222 COVID-19 vaccine. Study conclusions and caveats: The donors showed a predominance of white British ancestry and of females, with possible underestimation of clonal diversity.

The data were produced by immunoSEQ multiplex PCR, yet TCRdb's version contains in-frame clones alone and is incomplete. Listed are about 140,000 clones; 2.2% falls within the top ten. This sequence was found in an adult in good health. Sequencing used peripheral blood. V gene TRBV7-8 combines with J gene TRBJ1-3; weak D call: TRBD1 (6 bases). DNA for the CDR3: TGTGCCAGCAGCCCCAGGGACACCTCCTTCTCTGGAAACACCATATATTTT. This codes for CASSPRDTSFSGNTIYF.